The TCR beta chain under discussion was sequenced for a study of cytomegalovirus exposure and HLA in healthy donors. Study background: According to later analysis, the same platform produced the 120 validation and approximately 630 first-cohort repertoires.

It was the roughly 130-subject validation cohort, separate from the roughly 700-subject first cohort, to which the donors belonged. TCRdb's copy holds only in-frame clones and misses some; the assay was immunoSEQ multiplex PCR. The top ten clones hold approximately 3.1% of a sample with about 260,000 clones, 90% of them seen once. In germline, CDR1 is MDHEN, CDR2 SYDVKM. V was cut by 2 bases and J by 2 bases, with 10 bases left in between. The CDR3 sequence is 16 residues long. Sequenced material: PBMCs. This sequence originates from a woman under 40 in good health and CMV-seronegative. The chain is built from TRBV28 and TRBJ2-6; D gene ambiguous. The CDR3 protein is CASSLLGITGANVLTF. CDR3 DNA: TGTGCCAGCAGTTTACTTGGGATCACTGGGGCCAACGTCCTGACTTTC.